The entry below gives a single T cell receptor (beta chain) sequence along with its context. Generated by immunoSEQ multiplex PCR, the TCRdb table keeps only in-frame clones and is missing some. Of about 42,000 clones in the sample, 87% were seen once. This sample was taken from a study of T cell changes during pregnancy in multiple sclerosis. CDR3 length equals 14 residues. Germline V gene data show CDR1 as SQVTM and CDR2 as ANQGSEA. V dropped 4 bases and J dropped 6; count of bases not matched to a gene: 6. Material: CD4+ T cells from peripheral blood mononuclear cells, obtained after pregnancy. The chain recombines TRBV29-1 with TRBJ2-3; 11 nucleotides line up with TRBD2. The sequence was collected from a female donor with multiple sclerosis, enrolled in a pregnancy study. CDR3 in DNA: TGCAGCGTTGTCGTCCTAGCGGGGGGCGATACGCAGTATTTT. It yields the protein CSVVVLAGGDTQYF.